The 29 T cell receptor beta chains reported below all come from one sample, sequenced in a study of blood T cell repertoires in COVID-19. The data were produced by immunoSEQ multiplex PCR, yet TCRdb's version contains in-frame clones alone and is incomplete. The table has 70,000 to 90,000 clones, more than 70% seen once. Sequenced: peripheral blood. Receptors originate from a man aged 45-65 years with active COVID-19.

The V call is TRBV5-1, the J call TRBJ1-1; TRBD1 agrees at 9 bases. Per germline, CDR1 SGHRS and CDR2 YFSETQ. Trimming cost V 0 bases and J 4 bases; bases outside gene matches: 7. The CDR3 runs to 16 residues. CDR3 sequence reads: CASSLAGTGLGTEAFF. The CDR3 region has the DNA TGCGCCAGCAGCTTGGCCGGGACAGGGTTAGGCACTGAAGCTTTCTTT.

The chain couples TRBV3-1 (or the pseudogene TRBV3-2) to TRBJ2-7, with 9 bases fitting TRBD1. The CDR3 contains 14 residues. V shed 3 bases and J 5 bases; nucleotides not matched to a gene: 5. Germline loops: CDR1 LGHDT, CDR2 YNNKEL (reference sequence). CDR3 coding DNA: TGTGCCAGCAGCCAGCAGGACAGGGGTCACGAGCAGTACTTC. This gives the protein CASSQQDRGHEQYF.

The genes are TRBV5-6 and TRBJ2-4; the D gene is possibly TRBD2 (5 bases). Deletions cut 1 base from V and 13 bases from J, with 27 bases between. CDR1 and CDR2 (germline): SGHDT, YYEEEE. There are 17 residues in the CDR3. The CDR3 is CASSLSGRQSGMGLQYF. CDR3 nucleotide sequence: TGTGCCAGCAGCTTGTCGGGTCGCCAGTCCGGGATGGGTCTGCAGTACTTC.

V gene TRBV9 combines with J gene TRBJ2-3; TRBD2 matches at 7 bases. Trimming at V came to 2 bases and at J to 1 base, leaving 10 bases not matched to a gene. This CDR3 is built from 17 residues. CDR1 is SGDLS, CDR2 YYNGEE, per germline. For the CDR3, the DNA is TGTGCCAGCAGCGTCCGATCAGGGAGGGAGGGCACAGATACGCAGTATTTT. Translation: CASSVRSGREGTDTQYF.

The chain employs TRBV7-9 and TRBJ1-1; TRBD1 agrees at 8 bases. The CDR3 covers 15 residues. Trimming cost V 6 bases and J 1 base; bases outside gene matches: 7. Per germline, CDR1 SEHNR and CDR2 FQNEAQ (reference sequence). The CDR3 DNA follows: TGTGCCAGCAGTTCCCAGACAGGGGAGAACACTGAAGCTTTCTTT. Translation: CASSSQTGENTEAFF. The full variable domain, completed using reference TRBV7-9 and TRBJ1-1, is DTGVSQNPRHKITKRGQNVTFRCDPISEHNRLYWYRQTLGQGPEFLTYFQNEAQLEKSRLLSDRFSAERPKGSFSTLEIQRTEQGDSAMYLCASSSQTGENTEAFFGQGTRLTVV.

J is TRBJ1-2 and V is TRBV12-3 or TRBV12-4; 7 positions match TRBD1. With V trimmed by 7 bases and J by 8 bases, 7 bases remained unmatched. This CDR3 has 12 residues. The CDR3 DNA reads as TGTGCCAGCACACAGGGGAGGAGGGGCTACACCTTC. It codes for CASTQGRRGYTF.

V and J are TRBV5-4 and TRBJ2-5; 7 bases agree with TRBD2. This CDR3 region has 14 residues. CDR1 SGHNT and CDR2 YYREEE come from the germline V gene (reference sequence). The V segment lost 5 bases and the J segment 5 bases; nucleotides outside the gene matches: 9. The CDR3 region is CASRPTRGSETQYF. DNA for the CDR3: TGTGCCAGCAGACCCACGCGGGGGAGTGAGACCCAGTACTTC.

The V call is TRBV9, the J call TRBJ2-5; 11 bases fit TRBD2. The CDR3 is 17 amino acids. V trimming: 3 bases; J trimming: 1 base; junction bases outside the gene matches: 8. Germline V gives CDR1 SGDLS, CDR2 YYNGEE. CDR3 nucleotides: TGTGCCAGCAGCGCCGGTGGCCTAGCGGGGGGCCAAGAGACCCAGTACTTC. Amino acids: CASSAGGLAGGQETQYF.

The chain recombines TRBV19 with TRBJ1-4; 10 positions match TRBD1. The CDR3 is 15 residues long. Looked up from germline, CDR1 is LNHDA and CDR2 is SQIVND (reference sequence). The ends lost 6 bases at V and 3 bases at J; junction bases unmatched: 4. CDR3 protein: CASSRQGAANEKLFF. In nucleotides, the CDR3 is TGTGCCAGTAGCCGACAGGGGGCGGCTAATGAAAAACTGTTTTTT.

The V call is TRBV7-3, the J call TRBJ2-3; a weak D match, TRBD2 (5 bases). V was pared by 1 base and J by 6 bases, with 14 bases between. This CDR3 spans 15 amino acids. Germline V CDR1 and CDR2: SGHTA, FQGTGA. CDR3 sequence (DNA): TGTGCCAGCAGCTTAAGTCAAGGTCAGCGGGATACGCAGTATTTT. Translating gives CASSLSQGQRDTQYF.

This clone was seen once. The chain links TRBV28 to TRBJ1-1, with 7 bases that match TRBD1. Germline V gene data show CDR1 as MDHEN and CDR2 as SYDVKM. The CDR3 is 15 residues long. V lost 8 bases, J lost 4 bases, and 13 bases stayed unmatched. The CDR3 region has the DNA TGTGCCAGCCTCCCGGGGACAGCGAAACCCACTGAAGCTTTCTTT. Protein product: CASLPGTAKPTEAFF.

The chain is built from TRBV24-1 and TRBJ2-5; 8 nucleotides match TRBD1. Trimming cost V 0 bases and J 4 bases; bases outside gene matches: 6. Germline V lookup: CDR1 KGHDR, CDR2 SFDVKD. The CDR3 is made up of 16 amino acids. The DNA for the CDR3 is TGTGCCACCAGTGATTTGGCAGGGGGCTGCTTAGAGACCCAGTACTTC. This translates into CATSDLAGGCLETQYF.

V and J are TRBV7-8 and TRBJ1-2; no clear D. V gave up 2 bases and J gave up 2 bases, with 9 bases separating them. The CDR3 totals 14 residues. Germline CDR1 and CDR2: SGHVS and FQNEAQ. CDR3 loop: CASSLTDTNYGYTF. CDR3 nucleotide sequence: TGTGCCAGCAGCTTAACTGACACGAACTATGGCTACACCTTC.

The V call is TRBV14, the J call TRBJ1-4; the D gene is possibly TRBD1 (6 bases). The CDR3 runs to 15 residues. V was cut by 1 base and J by 8 bases, with 14 bases left in between. Germline V gene lookup returns CDR1 SGHDN and CDR2 FVKESK. The CDR3 reads CASSQVPQGKEKLFF. CDR3 sequence (DNA): TGTGCCAGCAGCCAAGTTCCCCAGGGGAAGGAAAAACTGTTTTTT. Variable domain in full (rest from reference TRBV14 and TRBJ1-4): EAGVTQFPSHSVIEKGQTVTLRCDPISGHDNLYWYRRVMGKEIKFLLHFVKESKQDESGMPNNRFLAERTGGTYSTLKVQPAELEDSGVYFCASSQVPQGKEKLFFGSGTQLSVL.

The genes are TRBV4-1 and TRBJ2-1, with 12 bases that match TRBD2. J gave up 7 bases and V 6 bases, and 7 bases lay outside the gene matches. Germline CDR1 MGHRA, CDR2 YSYEKL. The CDR3 runs to 15 residues. CDR3 in amino acids: CASRPGLAGLNEQFF. CDR3 nucleotides: TGCGCCAGCAGACCGGGACTAGCGGGTTTGAATGAGCAGTTCTTC.

This CDR3 reads CASSRTSGPYEQYF. The CDR3 DNA is TGTGCCAGTAGTCGGACTAGCGGTCCCTACGAGCAGTACTTC. The chain carries TRBV19 and TRBJ2-7; 10 bases line up with TRBD2. CDR1 and CDR2 (germline): LNHDA, SQIVND (reference sequence). V trimming: 5 bases; J trimming: 2 bases; junction bases outside the gene matches: 3. The CDR3 sequence is 14 residues long.

A single count supports this clone. The chain carries TRBV30 and TRBJ1-5, with D hard to call. This CDR3 contains 13 residues. Germline lookup yields CDR1 GTSNPN and CDR2 SVGIG (reference sequence). V lost 2 bases, J lost 1 base, and 6 bases lay in between. DNA for the CDR3: TGTGCCTGGAGTAAGCAAAGCAATCAGCCCCAGCATTTT. As protein: CAWSKQSNQPQHF.

This clone came up once. The rearrangement uses TRBV7-9 and TRBJ1-4; D call uncertain. The V gene lost 1 base and the J gene lost 8 bases, with 11 bases spanning the gap. Germline values: CDR1 SEHNR, CDR2 FQNEAQ (reference sequence). CDR3 length: 14 residues. The CDR3 DNA sequence: TGTGCCAGCAGCTTAGTAGAGGGATCAGAAAAACTGTTTTTT. It translates to CASSLVEGSEKLFF.

The chain joins TRBV27 to TRBJ1-4; 7 nucleotides match TRBD1. After removal of 5 bases from V and 8 bases from J, the junction contained 8 bases not matched to a gene. Germline CDR1 MNHEY, CDR2 SMNVEV (reference sequence). There are 14 residues in the CDR3. The CDR3 DNA sequence: TGTGCCAGCAGTGCGACAGGGCTGGACGAAAAACTGTTTTTT. It codes for CASSATGLDEKLFF. Filled out from reference TRBV27 and TRBJ1-4, the complete variable domain reads EAQVTQNPRYLITVTGKKLTVTCSQNMNHEYMSWYRQDPGLGLRQIYYSMNVEVTDKGDVPEGYKVSRKEKRNFPLILESPSPNQTSLYFCASSATGLDEKLFFGSGTQLSVL.

The chain uses TRBV7-9 and TRBJ2-1; TRBD2 agrees at 9 bases. Trimming removed 3 bases from V and 8 bases from J; junction bases left unmatched: 11. CDR3 length equals 16 residues. Germline loops: CDR1 SEHNR, CDR2 FQNEAQ (reference sequence). Written as DNA, the CDR3 is TGTGCCAGCAGCTTCTTTGTTGGCGGGGGGGCCCATGAGCAGTTCTTC. It yields the protein CASSFFVGGGAHEQFF.

The V and J genes are TRBV6-4 and TRBJ1-2; D is perhaps TRBD1 (5 bases). Looked up from germline, CDR1 is MRHNA and CDR2 is SNTAGT. This CDR3 is 15 amino acids long. Trimming took 8 bases from V and 3 from J, leaving 19 bases between them. The CDR3 here is CASSPSLWGDYGYTF. The CDR3 bases are TGTGCCAGCTCCCCCTCCCTTTGGGGCGACTATGGCTACACCTTC.

The chain links TRBV7-3 to TRBJ2-3, with D possibly being TRBD1 (6 bases). The CDR3 runs to 14 residues. CDR1 and CDR2 (germline): SGHTA, FQGTGA. The germline V and J ends were trimmed by 3 bases and 0 bases, with 7 bases remaining between them. The CDR3 bases are TGTGCCAGCAGCTTCACAGGGAGCACAGATACGCAGTATTTT. Translated, it gives CASSFTGSTDTQYF.

The V and J genes are TRBV27 and TRBJ1-1; 7 bases fit TRBD1. With 5 bases clipped from V and 2 bases from J, the junction kept 11 bases outside the gene matches. The CDR3 is 16 residues long. Germline values: CDR1 MNHEY, CDR2 SMNVEV (reference sequence). CDR3 in DNA: TGTGCCAGCAGTCCGTACAGGGGTTGGGACAACACTGAAGCTTTCTTT. The encoded protein is CASSPYRGWDNTEAFF.

V usage is TRBV3-1 (or the pseudogene TRBV3-2) and J usage is TRBJ1-6; perhaps TRBD1 as D (6 bases). This CDR3 has 16 residues. Germline values: CDR1 LGHDT, CDR2 YNNKEL (reference sequence). Trimming removed 4 bases at V and 0 bases at J, with 10 bases between. For the CDR3, the DNA is TGTGCCAGCAGCCCCCAGGGGAGCTCCTATAATTCACCCCTCCACTTT. The encoded protein is CASSPQGSSYNSPLHF.

This clone was counted between two and nine times. The chain couples TRBV2 to TRBJ1-5, with 11 bases identical to TRBD1. CDR1 is SNHLY, CDR2 FYNNEI, per germline. Trimming at V came to 6 bases and at J to 7 bases, leaving 2 bases not matched to a gene. This CDR3 is 13 amino acids long. CDR3 protein: CASRGQGVQPQHF. CDR3 nucleotides: TGTGCCAGCAGGGGACAGGGGGTACAGCCCCAGCATTTT.

The chain has TRBV5-1 and TRBJ1-2; D remains unclear. The CDR3 has 13 residues. V lost 0 bases and J lost 4, with 7 bases in between. From germline, CDR1 is SGHRS and CDR2 YFSETQ. CDR3 in amino acids: CASSLDGIYGYTF. DNA for the CDR3: TGCGCCAGCAGCTTGGACGGGATCTATGGCTACACCTTC.

This sequence joins TRBV29-1 and TRBJ1-2; 8 nucleotides agree with TRBD1. From germline, CDR1 is SQVTM and CDR2 ANQGSEA. With 4 bases clipped from V and 4 bases from J, the junction kept 11 bases outside the gene matches. This CDR3 spans 15 amino acids. This chain's CDR3 is CSVGGGGQGLYGYTF. The CDR3 region has the DNA TGCAGCGTTGGGGGGGGTGGACAGGGCCTCTATGGCTACACCTTC.

The CDR3 spells CASSQDPGLNQPQHF. In nucleotides, the CDR3 is TGTGCCAGCAGCCAAGATCCGGGGTTGAATCAGCCCCAGCATTTT. The V and J genes are TRBV3-1 (or the pseudogene TRBV3-2) and TRBJ1-5; D remains ambiguous. The CDR3 extends over 15 amino acids. The V gene's germline CDR1 is LGHDT and CDR2 YNNKEL (reference sequence). Trimming cost V 0 bases and J 4 bases, with 10 bases left between them.

The rearrangement joins TRBV14 to TRBJ2-7; D not resolved. V lost 0 bases and J lost 1, with 7 bases in between. The CDR3 sequence is 14 residues long. Germline V gene sequence: CDR1 SGHDN, CDR2 FVKESK. CDR3 sequence reads: CASSQEPRSYEQYF. Here the CDR3 DNA reads TGTGCCAGCAGCCAAGAACCCAGATCCTACGAGCAGTACTTC.